This record concerns one TCR beta chain sequence. Its antigen remains undetermined. The junction shows a germline mismatch at one end, possibly a read error. This specimen's time point label, per the study, means: 24 weeks on oral tofacitinib. This specimen's treatment or condition label, per the study, means: oral pan-JAK inhibitor, 5-10 mg twice daily. Lesional scalp punch biopsies and peripheral blood were collected from alopecia areata patients. After PBMCs were isolated by density centrifugation and stained for CD3, CD4 and CD8, a FACSAria was used to sort CD4+ and CD8+ T cells. These data are taken from a study of CD8+ T cells in alopecia areata listed by TCRdb under 2018. For the wider study: Treated patients were enrolled in an open-label pilot trial of oral tofacitinib at 5 to 10 mg twice daily for moderate-to-severe alopecia areata. Tofacitinib was given for 6 to 18 months, followed by 6 months of follow-up off drug to assess delayed response and recurrence. In treated patients, disease severity was measured using the SALT score, which gives the percentage of scalp surface area affected. High-throughput TCRbeta sequencing was used to examine T cell clonal expansion in alopecia areata in both the C3H/HeJ mouse model and human patients. On the human side, TCRbeta sequencing was run on scalp tissue and on sorted CD4+ and CD8+ peripheral blood T cells from healthy controls and from alopecia areata patients with either patchy or totalis/universalis disease. Patients on tofacitinib were biopsied at baseline and after 4 and 24 weeks of treatment, and several of the patients also had a later scalp biopsy. Clonality in the scalp was compared among normal scalp (n=4), patchy alopecia areata scalp (n=8), and alopecia totalis/universalis scalp (n=8). RNA came from the PAXgene miRNA kit for fixed scalp, the miRNeasy kit for PBMCs, and the RNeasy kit for mouse skin. TCRbeta CDR3 regions were amplified by immunoSEQ multiplex PCR using 35 Vbeta forward and 13 Jbeta reverse primers.

There are 14 amino acids in the CDR3, from cysteine to phenylalanine inclusive. The kept DNA is CDR3 alone, 42 bases in frame from the first base. The CDR1 and CDR2 encoded by the germline V gene are SNHLY and FYNNEI. Receptors were amplified or captured by the immunoSEQ multiplex PCR assay. RNA was extracted from all samples and reverse transcribed into cDNA as template for TCR sequencing. First-strand cDNA was synthesized with SuperScript III using a 2:1 mix of oligo-dT and random hexamers. A synthetic immune receptor repertoire was used to gauge amplification bias, and whatever bias remained was removed computationally. In the authors' own workflow: Raw reads were preprocessed to remove errors, and CDR3 was defined according to IMGT conventions as the region from the conserved cysteine to phenylalanine. Clonality was calculated as 1 minus Shannon entropy normalized by log2 of the number of productive unique TCRs. Whether scalp clones were CD4 or CD8 was inferred by matching scalp TCRbeta sequences against CD4 and CD8 repertoires sorted from blood. What TCRdb holds here is the immuneACCESS table cut down to in-frame rearrangements. Part of the clones is not present; checked against another copy, under half of the missing clones reflect an unresolved V gene, and the others are unexplained. The V and J calls and clone size come from that table; D and trimming were worked out from the DNA. Recorded for this sample are over 95,000 clones; 56% of them occurred a single time. Roughly 3.5% of the sample belongs to the ten largest clones.

Points the paper makes about the study in general: Compared with normal scalp, lesional scalp had higher clonality and more expanded CD8+ clones, particularly in alopecia totalis/universalis, a pattern that suggests antigenic drive. Many expanded lesional clones were found to persist in scalp and blood during tofacitinib treatment, and relapse after treatment cessation may be partly explained by this persistence. The treated cohort was small, with a single nonresponder, so links between baseline CD8+ expansion and response need larger studies. TCR sequences shared between patients were less clear than in mice, possibly partly because of HLA diversity in the patient population. Scalp clonality and the number of expanded CD8+ clones among the top 100 scalp clones were significantly decreased by tofacitinib. Resident alphabeta T cells in normal human skin are also sequenced, complicating scalp TCR repertoire analysis, unlike mouse skin dominated by gammadelta T cells.

This chain is built from TRBV2 and TRBJ2-7, with the identity of the D gene unclear. The material was CD4+ T cells sorted from blood, obtained at week 24, from a patient treated with tofacitinib. The sequence derives from a human donor with alopecia areata. The CDR3 reads as follows: CASSEIETSREQYF. Here is the DNA: TGCGCCAGCAGTGAAATTGAGACATCGCGTGAGCAGTACTTC.